What follows describes a single T cell receptor beta chain. The data were obtained in a study of early stage breast cancer tumors. The CDR3 consists of 16 residues. V was pared by 0 bases and J by 2 bases, with 5 bases of the junction left unmatched. The germline V gene encodes CDR1 SNHLY and CDR2 FYNNEI. Clones were sequenced by immunoSEQ multiplex PCR, and TCRdb holds only the in-frame ones, with some missing. The data show about 72,000 clones, more than 65% seen once. The sequence came from a person aged 55 to 75 with breast cancer. The gene calls are TRBV2 and TRBJ2-3, with 7 bases fitting TRBD2. The sequenced material came from blood. For the CDR3, the DNA is TGTGCCAGCAGTGAAGCCGGAGGGAGGGTCACAGATACGCAGTATTTT. This gives the protein CASSEAGGRVTDTQYF.